This passage covers 26 T cell receptor beta chains from one sample sequenced in a study of CD8+ T cells in alopecia areata. The treatment denotes: oral pan-JAK inhibitor, 5-10 mg twice daily. Following RNA extraction, reverse transcription yielded cDNA that acted as the sequencing template. Profiled with immunoSEQ multiplex PCR; TCRdb holds only in-frame clones, not every one. The repertoire holds 110,000 to 150,000 clones, with 45% to 65% as singletons. The specimen was CD8+ T cells sorted from blood, collected at week 4, from a patient treated with tofacitinib. These receptors were collected from a human donor with alopecia areata.

J is TRBJ1-1 and V is TRBV30, with D tentatively TRBD1 (5 bases). The CDR3 extends over 13 amino acids. The ends were cut back, 5 bases at V and 6 bases at J, with 16 bases in the middle. The germline V gene encodes CDR1 GTSNPN and CDR2 SVGIG (reference sequence). CDR3 amino acids: CAWVVFGTAEAFF. CDR3 bases: TGTGCCTGGGTCGTATTCGGGACCGCTGAAGCTTTCTTT.

This clone was counted a few times. The V call is TRBV29-1, the J call TRBJ2-2; D is ambiguous. The germline V gene encodes CDR1 SQVTM and CDR2 ANQGSEA. This CDR3 has 13 amino acids. V lost 6 bases, J lost 0 bases, and 8 bases lay in between. The CDR3 nucleotides are TGCAGCGTATTGAGTGCGAACACCGGGGAGCTGTTTTTT. Translating gives CSVLSANTGELFF.

The rearrangement joins TRBV30 to TRBJ1-6; TRBD1 matches 9 bases. J gave up 11 bases and V 4 bases, and 9 bases lay outside the gene matches. Germline V gives CDR1 GTSNPN, CDR2 SVGIG (reference sequence). CDR3 size: 14 residues. The CDR3 DNA follows: TGTGCCTGGACCTCCGGGACAGGGATGACACCCCTCCACTTT. Its translation is CAWTSGTGMTPLHF.

This clone turned up a few times. Additional DNA sequences in this sample encode the identical CDR3. The V call is TRBV4-2, the J call TRBJ2-3; D unclear. The germline V gene has CDR1 LGHNA and CDR2 YNFKEQ. This CDR3 spans 14 amino acids. V lost 0 bases and J 4 bases, leaving 8 bases between the germline ends. CDR3 in DNA: TGTGCCAGCAGCCAAGATGGAGAGGCAGATACGCAGTATTTT. It yields the protein CASSQDGEADTQYF.

This clone was detected only a few times. V and J are TRBV23-1 and TRBJ2-1; TRBD2 matches 8 bases. TRBV23-1 is assigned to the ORF class and has an uncertain function. The junction had 11 bases not matched to a gene; V was cut back by 4 bases and J by 3 bases. The CDR3 length is 17 residues. CDR3 sequence: CASSPTSWLAGYNEQFF. In nucleotides, the CDR3 is TGCGCCAGCAGTCCTACTTCGTGGCTAGCGGGCTACAATGAGCAGTTCTTC.

This clone was found a few times. The gene calls are TRBV27 and TRBJ1-2; 7 bases match TRBD1. Germline-derived CDR1 and CDR2 are MNHEY and SMNVEV (reference sequence). The CDR3 covers 13 residues. V lost 5 bases and J lost 5; bases outside the gene matches: 5. CDR3 bases: TGTGCCAGCAGTACCCCGACAGGGTATGGCTACACCTTC. Residues: CASSTPTGYGYTF.

This chain links TRBV5-1 with TRBJ1-6; the match to TRBD1 covers 9 bases. Germline V gene lookup returns CDR1 SGHRS and CDR2 YFSETQ. J gave up 10 bases and V 7 bases, and 12 bases lay outside the gene matches. The CDR3 has 15 amino acids. As DNA, the CDR3 is TGCGCCAGCCATCCTTGGACAGGGGACGAATCACCCCTCCACTTT. Its protein is CASHPWTGDESPLHF.

This rearrangement joins TRBV27 to TRBJ2-7, with 11 bases lining up with TRBD2. The CDR3 extends over 13 amino acids. Germline-derived CDR1 and CDR2 are MNHEY and SMNVEV (reference sequence). With V trimmed by 7 bases and J by 6 bases, 5 bases remained unmatched. CDR3 coding DNA: TGTGCCAGCACCTTAGCGGGGGGGGGCGAGCAGTACTTC. This codes for CASTLAGGGEQYF.

V gene TRBV14 combines with J gene TRBJ2-3; TRBD2 matches 11 bases. Germline lookup yields CDR1 SGHDN and CDR2 FVKESK. After removal of 8 bases from V and 2 bases from J, the junction contained 15 bases not matched to a gene. The CDR3 has 18 residues. The CDR3 loop is CASSRLAGGRKNTDTQYF. The CDR3 DNA reads TGTGCCAGCTCTCGATTAGCGGGGGGGCGAAAAAACACAGATACGCAGTATTTT.

This clone has only a few counts. The gene calls are TRBV6-5 and TRBJ2-3; the D is unclear. Trimming took off 2 bases at V and 1 base at J, with 10 bases between the two ends. The CDR3 loop spans 15 amino acids. In germline, CDR1 is MNHEY, CDR2 SVGAGI. In nucleotides, the CDR3 is TGTGCCAGCAGTTACGGGTTATTGGGCACAGATACGCAGTATTTT. This translates into CASSYGLLGTDTQYF.

The chain uses TRBV13 and TRBJ1-2; 7 bases are a match to TRBD1. Germline V lookup: CDR1 PRHDT, CDR2 FYEKMQ (reference sequence). This CDR3 has 15 amino acids. The V segment lost 3 bases and the J segment 7 bases; nucleotides outside the gene matches: 11. CDR3 in DNA: TGTGCCAGCAGCTTTAACTTAGACAGGGAGGGTGGCTACACCTTC. It specifies CASSFNLDREGGYTF.

The chain uses TRBV30 and TRBJ1-5; no clear D gene. The CDR3 runs to 14 residues. The V gene's germline CDR1 is GTSNPN and CDR2 SVGIG (reference sequence). V lost 3 bases, J lost 0 bases, and 9 bases lay in between. DNA of the CDR3: TGTGCCTGGAGGGCGGCTTATAGCAATCAGCCCCAGCATTTT. It codes for CAWRAAYSNQPQHF.

A few counts support this clone. The V and J genes are TRBV29-1 and TRBJ1-1; 7 bases match TRBD1. The germline V gene has CDR1 SQVTM and CDR2 ANQGSEA. The CDR3 sequence is 13 residues long. With 7 bases clipped from V and 4 bases from J, the junction kept 9 bases outside the gene matches. The CDR3 loop is CSARQGGSTEAFF. CDR3 nucleotides: TGCAGCGCCAGACAGGGTGGGAGCACTGAAGCTTTCTTT.

In DNA, the CDR3 is TGTGCCAGCAGTGATGCAGGGGAAATCTCCTACGAGCAGTACTTC. As protein: CASSDAGEISYEQYF. V usage is TRBV25-1 and J usage is TRBJ2-7; a possible D gene is TRBD1 (6 bases). Germline CDR1 is MGHDK and CDR2 is SYGVNS. V was trimmed by 3 bases and J by 0 bases, leaving 12 bases between them. This CDR3 has 15 amino acids.

The V call is TRBV29-1, the J call TRBJ1-1; D gene ambiguous. With 3 bases removed from V and 1 base from J, the gap between germline ends came to 9 bases. CDR3 length equals 13 residues. CDR1 is SQVTM and CDR2 is ANQGSEA in the germline V gene. The CDR3 region has the DNA TGCAGCGTTGATAGGCGGCCGAACACTGAAGCTTTCTTT. Encoded protein: CSVDRRPNTEAFF.

This clone was counted only a few times. The chain employs TRBV9 and TRBJ1-1; D unclear. The CDR3 totals 14 residues. Trimming left V 3 bases short and J 4 bases short, with 13 bases between. The germline V gene encodes CDR1 SGDLS and CDR2 YYNGEE. CDR3 in amino acids: CASSARAPGTEAFF. CDR3 coding DNA: TGTGCCAGCAGCGCCCGGGCCCCTGGCACTGAAGCTTTCTTT.

This rearrangement joins TRBV18 to TRBJ1-1; TRBD1 might be the D (5 bases). The germline V gene has CDR1 KGHSH and CDR2 LQKENI. CDR3 length: 12 residues. The V end was cut by 7 bases, the J end by 6 bases, with 12 bases between. CDR3 sequence: CASLGQYPEAFF. The CDR3 DNA reads TGTGCCAGCTTGGGGCAGTACCCTGAAGCTTTCTTT.

This clone was found many times. The chain couples TRBV6-1 to TRBJ2-1; TRBD2 matches 11 bases. This CDR3 region has 13 residues. The V gene end was trimmed by 6 bases and the J gene end by 9 bases; junction bases not matched to a gene: 4. The germline gives CDR1 MNHNS, CDR2 SASEGT. The CDR3 here is CASRPTSGAEQFF. The DNA of the CDR3 is TGTGCCAGCAGGCCGACTAGCGGGGCTGAGCAGTTCTTC.

V is TRBV10-3 and J is TRBJ2-7; D gene unclear. The CDR3 is made up of 14 amino acids. Deletions cut 8 bases from V and 2 bases from J, with 16 bases between. The germline V gene has CDR1 ENHRY and CDR2 SYGVKD. The CDR3 loop reads CAIRTGGWPYEQYF. In DNA, the CDR3 is TGTGCCATCCGGACCGGTGGATGGCCCTACGAGCAGTACTTC.

The V and J genes are TRBV27 and TRBJ2-7, with TRBD1 as a possible D gene (6 bases). Trimming removed 5 bases at V and 2 bases at J, with 19 bases between. Per the germline V gene, CDR1 is MNHEY and CDR2 is SMNVEV (reference sequence). The CDR3 spans 16 residues. Here the CDR3 reads CASSPNWDTMPYEQYF. The CDR3 coding sequence is TGTGCCAGCAGTCCAAACTGGGACACCATGCCCTACGAGCAGTACTTC.

This clone was observed a few times. The V call is TRBV25-1, the J call TRBJ2-7; D gene uncertain. The V end was cut by 1 base, the J end by 4 bases, with 8 bases between. The CDR3 has 13 residues. CDR1 is MGHDK, CDR2 SYGVNS, per germline. CDR3 nucleotides: TGTGCCAGCAGTGAATTAGGCTGGTACGAGCAGTACTTC. Amino acids: CASSELGWYEQYF.

By proportion, this clone is medium-sized (0.01 to 0.1%). The gene calls are TRBV27 and TRBJ2-7, with a tentative D call TRBD1 (6 bases). Trimming cost V 5 bases and J 6 bases, with 17 bases left between them. The CDR3 covers 14 residues. CDR1 and CDR2 from the germline V gene are MNHEY and SMNVEV (reference sequence). CDR3 sequence: CASSEQGPYTEQYF. In nucleotides, the CDR3 is TGTGCCAGCAGTGAACAGGGTCCCTATACCGAGCAGTACTTC.

CDR3 sequence: CASSVGGTGAHYEQYF. The CDR3 nucleotides read TGTGCCAGCAGCGTAGGGGGGACAGGGGCACACTACGAGCAGTACTTC. V gene TRBV9 combines with J gene TRBJ2-7; TRBD1 matches 10 bases. This CDR3 is built from 16 residues. The J segment lost 3 bases and the V segment lost 0 bases, leaving 6 bases of the junction unmatched. Per the germline V gene, CDR1 is SGDLS and CDR2 is YYNGEE.

This CDR3 reads CASSLVAGRNEQFF. The CDR3 region has the DNA TGCGCCAGCAGCTTGGTCGCAGGGCGGAATGAGCAGTTCTTC. The genes are TRBV5-1 and TRBJ2-1; tentatively, D is TRBD1 (5 bases). Germline V lookup: CDR1 SGHRS, CDR2 YFSETQ. V dropped 0 bases and J dropped 7 bases, with 11 bases sitting between them. The CDR3 runs 14 residues.

The CDR3 DNA reads TGTGCCAGCAGCTATACAGGGGACGGGGCCAACGTCCTGACTTTC. Its translation is CASSYTGDGANVLTF. The J gene is TRBJ2-6, the V gene TRBV13; 7 nucleotides agree with TRBD1. The CDR3 is 15 residues long. The germline gives CDR1 PRHDT, CDR2 FYEKMQ (reference sequence). Germline trimming cut 4 bases from V and 4 bases from J; bases unmatched to any gene: 4.

This clone was observed a handful of times. The rearrangement uses TRBV30 and TRBJ1-2; weak D call: TRBD1 (5 bases). Trimming shortened V by 3 bases and J by 4 bases, and 12 bases separated the two germline ends. CDR3 length equals 13 residues. CDR1 is GTSNPN, CDR2 SVGIG, per germline (reference sequence). CDR3 DNA: TGTGCCTGGAGCCAAGGGGACCTCTATGGCTACACCTTC. Translating it yields CAWSQGDLYGYTF.